This is a list of T cell receptor beta chains from one sample in a study of T-cell reconstitution after alpha-beta-depleted transplantation in children. TCRdb re-analysed the PCR reads in MiXCR, keeping a single row per CDR3 protein. The top ten clones hold around 2.5% of a sample with some 500,000 distinct CDR3 sequences, approximately 30% of them seen once. The material was PBMCs from the stem cell graft donor, obtained from the stem cell graft. The receptor set was obtained from a human donor who donated a stem cell graft to a child with aplastic anemia. The CDR3 runs from the conserved cysteine through the conserved F or W. Each record gives: J gene, CDR3 length, D gene, V gene, clone size, CDR3 protein, CDR3 DNA. The D gene is left open where the match is weak. Expanded clones get a size class; other rows say once, few or many, or leave the size out.

j_gene: TRBJ2-3
len: 15
d_gene: NA
v_gene: TRBV18
abundance: NA
CDR3aa: CASSPDLASTDTQYF
CDR3nt: TGTGCCAGCTCGCCGGACCTAGCGAGCACAGATACGCAGTATTTT

j_gene: TRBJ2-1
len: 13
d_gene: TRBD2
v_gene: TRBV20-1
abundance: NA
CDR3aa: CSAPGLAHNEQFF
CDR3nt: TGCAGTGCTCCGGGACTAGCTCACAATGAGCAGTTCTTC

j_gene: TRBJ2-1
len: 15
d_gene: NA
v_gene: TRBV27
abundance: NA
CDR3aa: CASSTTDSSYNEQFF
CDR3nt: TGTGCCAGCAGCACTACAGATAGCTCCTACAATGAGCAGTTCTTC

j_gene: TRBJ2-3
len: 14
d_gene: NA
v_gene: TRBV5-1
abundance: few
CDR3aa: CASSPRLGGDTQYF
CDR3nt: TGCGCCAGCAGCCCTCGACTAGGGGGGGATACGCAGTATTTT

j_gene: TRBJ2-3
len: 14
d_gene: NA
v_gene: TRBV11-2
abundance: NA
CDR3aa: CASSYWSGTDTQYF
CDR3nt: TGTGCCAGCAGTTATTGGAGCGGAACAGATACGCAGTATTTT

j_gene: TRBJ2-5
len: 16
d_gene: TRBD2
v_gene: TRBV7-2
abundance: many
CDR3aa: CASSLVGVAGRETQYF
CDR3nt: TGTGCCAGCAGCTTAGTCGGGGTAGCGGGCAGGGAGACCCAGTACTTC

j_gene: TRBJ1-2
len: 15
d_gene: NA
v_gene: TRBV20-1
abundance: NA
CDR3aa: CSASETGQMNYGYTF
CDR3nt: TGCAGTGCTAGTGAAACAGGGCAGATGAACTATGGCTACACCTTC

j_gene: TRBJ2-5
len: 15
d_gene: NA
v_gene: TRBV5-5
abundance: few
CDR3aa: CASSDANRVQETQYF
CDR3nt: TGTGCCAGCAGCGATGCCAACAGGGTACAAGAGACCCAGTACTTC

j_gene: TRBJ1-2
len: 12
d_gene: NA
v_gene: TRBV29-1
abundance: few
CDR3aa: CSVEIGVGGYTF
CDR3nt: TGCAGCGTTGAAATTGGGGTGGGTGGCTACACCTTC

j_gene: TRBJ1-2
len: 13
d_gene: NA
v_gene: TRBV7-3
abundance: NA
CDR3aa: CASSLSGGLGYTF
CDR3nt: TGTGCCAGCAGCTTATCCGGGGGGCTTGGCTACACCTTC

j_gene: TRBJ2-1
len: 13
d_gene: NA
v_gene: TRBV4-3
abundance: few
CDR3aa: CASSQAAVSEQFF
CDR3nt: TGCGCCAGCAGCCAAGCGGCGGTATCCGAGCAGTTCTTC

j_gene: TRBJ2-1
len: 16
d_gene: NA
v_gene: TRBV6-2/TRBV6-3
abundance: NA
CDR3aa: CASSNLWGTVTNEQFF
CDR3nt: TGTGCCAGCAGTAACCTCTGGGGTACTGTAACTAATGAGCAGTTCTTC

j_gene: TRBJ2-1
len: 15
d_gene: NA
v_gene: TRBV7-2
abundance: NA
CDR3aa: CASSLDQGTYNEQFF
CDR3nt: TGTGCCAGCAGCTTAGACCAGGGGACCTACAATGAGCAGTTCTTC

j_gene: TRBJ2-6
len: 17
d_gene: NA
v_gene: TRBV7-9
abundance: NA
CDR3aa: CASSSGLTTTGANVLTF
CDR3nt: TGTGCCAGCAGCTCGGGCCTGACTACTACCGGGGCCAACGTCCTGACTTTC

j_gene: TRBJ1-3
len: 15
d_gene: TRBD1
v_gene: TRBV19
abundance: NA
CDR3aa: CASRGQGGSGNTIYF
CDR3nt: TGTGCCAGCCGTGGACAGGGTGGCTCTGGAAACACCATATATTTT

j_gene: TRBJ1-5
len: 16
d_gene: NA
v_gene: TRBV20-1
abundance: few
CDR3aa: CSASTSPTGLEQPQHF
CDR3nt: TGCAGTGCTAGTACGTCCCCAACAGGGCTAGAGCAGCCCCAGCATTTT

j_gene: TRBJ1-1
len: 15
d_gene: NA
v_gene: TRBV3-1
abundance: NA
CDR3aa: CASSQGEVSGTEAFF
CDR3nt: TGTGCCAGCAGCCAAGGAGAGGTTTCGGGCACTGAAGCTTTCTTT

j_gene: TRBJ1-6
len: 14
d_gene: NA
v_gene: TRBV6-1
abundance: few
CDR3aa: CASSRTTVEQALHF
CDR3nt: TGTGCCAGCAGCCGTACGACAGTGGAGCAGGCCCTCCACTTT

j_gene: TRBJ2-2
len: 15
d_gene: TRBD1
v_gene: TRBV6-1
abundance: NA
CDR3aa: CASSPLTGNAGELFF
CDR3nt: TGTGCCAGCAGCCCCCTGACAGGGAATGCCGGGGAGCTGTTTTTT

j_gene: TRBJ2-2
len: 15
d_gene: NA
v_gene: TRBV6-5
abundance: NA
CDR3aa: CASSYEVGSTGELFF
CDR3nt: TGTGCCAGCAGTTATGAGGTCGGGAGTACCGGGGAGCTGTTTTTT